The text below deals with one TCR beta chain. This record comes from a study of blood T cell repertoires in COVID-19. Whole-study context: Sites in the United States, Italy and Spain provided acute and convalescent COVID-19 samples.

V gave up 1 base and J gave up 11 bases, with 18 bases separating them. Germline values: CDR1 GTSNPN, CDR2 SVGIG (reference sequence). The CDR3 runs to 14 residues. This table comes from immunoSEQ multiplex PCR, and its TCRdb copy is limited to in-frame clones, with some not included. The sample carries some 42,000 clones, roughly 84% recorded once. The sample taken for sequencing was peripheral blood. This TCR was recovered from a human donor in a cohort sampled during active COVID-19. V is TRBV30 and J is TRBJ1-5, with D hard to call. CDR3 region: CAWSERQSFSSQHF. CDR3 in DNA: TGTGCCTGGAGTGAGCGGCAGTCTTTTTCGTCCCAGCATTTT.